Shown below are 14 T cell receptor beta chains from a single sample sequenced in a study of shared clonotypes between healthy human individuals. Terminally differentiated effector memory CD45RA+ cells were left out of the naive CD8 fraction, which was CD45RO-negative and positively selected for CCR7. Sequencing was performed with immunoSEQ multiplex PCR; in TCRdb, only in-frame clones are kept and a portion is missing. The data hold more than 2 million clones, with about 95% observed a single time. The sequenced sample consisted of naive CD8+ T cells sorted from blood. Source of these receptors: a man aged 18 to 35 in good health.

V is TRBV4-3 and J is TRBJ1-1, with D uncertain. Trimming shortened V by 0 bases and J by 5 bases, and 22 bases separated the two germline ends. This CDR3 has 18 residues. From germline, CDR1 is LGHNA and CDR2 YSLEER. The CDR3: CASSQDGIVTEGLTEAFF. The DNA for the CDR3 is TGCGCCAGCAGCCAAGATGGTATAGTAACGGAGGGTTTGACTGAAGCTTTCTTT.

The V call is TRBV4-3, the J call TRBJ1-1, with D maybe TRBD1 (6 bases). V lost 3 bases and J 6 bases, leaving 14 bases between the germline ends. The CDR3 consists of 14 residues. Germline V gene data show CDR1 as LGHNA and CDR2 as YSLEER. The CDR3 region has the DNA TGCGCCAGCAGCCACACAGGGAAGGAGTCTGAAGCTTTCTTT. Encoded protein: CASSHTGKESEAFF.

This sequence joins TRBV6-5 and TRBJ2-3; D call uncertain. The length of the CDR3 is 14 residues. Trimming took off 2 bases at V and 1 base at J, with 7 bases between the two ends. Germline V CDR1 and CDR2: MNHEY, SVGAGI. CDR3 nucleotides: TGTGCCAGCAGTTACAGTATCGGCACAGATACGCAGTATTTT. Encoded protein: CASSYSIGTDTQYF.

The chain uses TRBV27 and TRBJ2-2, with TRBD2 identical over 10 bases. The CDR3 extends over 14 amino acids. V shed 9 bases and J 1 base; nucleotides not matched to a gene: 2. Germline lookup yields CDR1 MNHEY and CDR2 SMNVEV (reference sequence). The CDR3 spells CARAGGMNTGELFF. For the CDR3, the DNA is TGTGCCAGAGCGGGAGGGATGAACACCGGGGAGCTGTTTTTT.

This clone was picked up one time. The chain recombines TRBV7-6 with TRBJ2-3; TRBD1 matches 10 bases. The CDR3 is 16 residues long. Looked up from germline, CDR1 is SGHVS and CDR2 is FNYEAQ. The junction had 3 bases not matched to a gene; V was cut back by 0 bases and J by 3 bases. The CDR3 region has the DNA TGTGCCAGCAGCTTAGCCGGGACAGGGGCGACAGATACGCAGTATTTT. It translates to CASSLAGTGATDTQYF.

Here the CDR3 reads CASSLWGAGQPQHF. CDR3 DNA: TGTGCCAGCAGCTTGTGGGGGGCGGGTCAGCCCCAGCATTTT. The chain joins TRBV5-4 to TRBJ1-5; tentatively, D is TRBD1 (6 bases). This CDR3 spans 14 amino acids. CDR1 and CDR2 (germline): SGHNT, YYREEE (reference sequence). V was shortened by 1 base and J by 6 bases, with 11 bases between the two germline ends.

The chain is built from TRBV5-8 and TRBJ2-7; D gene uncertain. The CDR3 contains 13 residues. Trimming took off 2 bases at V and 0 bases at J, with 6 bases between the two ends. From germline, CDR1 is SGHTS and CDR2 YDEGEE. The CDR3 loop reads CASSFQNSYEQYF. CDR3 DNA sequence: TGTGCCAGCAGCTTCCAGAACTCCTACGAGCAGTACTTC.

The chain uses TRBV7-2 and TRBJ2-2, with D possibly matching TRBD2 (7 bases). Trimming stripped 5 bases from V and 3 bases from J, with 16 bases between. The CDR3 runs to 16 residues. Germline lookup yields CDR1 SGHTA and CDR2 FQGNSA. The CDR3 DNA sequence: TGTGCCAGCAGCCGCTGGGGGGGCGACCACACCGGGGAGCTGTTTTTT. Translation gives CASSRWGGDHTGELFF.

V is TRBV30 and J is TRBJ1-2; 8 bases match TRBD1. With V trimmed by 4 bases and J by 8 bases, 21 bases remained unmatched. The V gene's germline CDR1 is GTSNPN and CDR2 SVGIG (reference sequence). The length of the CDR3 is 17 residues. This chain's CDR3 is CAWNTDRTGGGLSGYTF. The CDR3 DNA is TGTGCCTGGAATACCGACAGAACAGGGGGAGGATTATCGGGCTACACCTTC.

CDR3: CASRGWRSYGYTF. The CDR3 DNA is TGTGCCAGCAGGGGATGGAGGAGCTATGGCTACACCTTC. The rearrangement uses TRBV28 and TRBJ1-2; D unclear. Germline lookup yields CDR1 MDHEN and CDR2 SYDVKM. With 6 bases removed from V and 4 bases from J, the gap between germline ends came to 12 bases. This CDR3 has 13 residues.

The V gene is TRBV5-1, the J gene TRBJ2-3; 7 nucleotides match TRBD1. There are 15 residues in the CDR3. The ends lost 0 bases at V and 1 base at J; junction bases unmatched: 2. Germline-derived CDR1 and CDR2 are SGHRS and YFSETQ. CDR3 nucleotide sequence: TGCGCCAGCAGCTTGGATGGACAGGGCACAGATACGCAGTATTTT. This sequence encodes CASSLDGQGTDTQYF.

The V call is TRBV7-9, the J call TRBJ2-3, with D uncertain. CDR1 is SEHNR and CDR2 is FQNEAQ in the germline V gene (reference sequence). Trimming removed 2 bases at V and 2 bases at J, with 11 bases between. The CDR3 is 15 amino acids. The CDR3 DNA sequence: TGTGCCAGCAGCTTAAAGTGGTCCCCCACAGATACGCAGTATTTT. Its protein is CASSLKWSPTDTQYF.

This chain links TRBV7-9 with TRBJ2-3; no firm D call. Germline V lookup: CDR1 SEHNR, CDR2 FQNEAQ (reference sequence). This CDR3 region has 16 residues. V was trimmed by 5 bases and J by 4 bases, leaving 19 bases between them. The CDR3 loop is CASSPSGNGPADTQYF. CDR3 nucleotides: TGTGCCAGCAGCCCCAGTGGGAACGGTCCGGCAGATACGCAGTATTTT.

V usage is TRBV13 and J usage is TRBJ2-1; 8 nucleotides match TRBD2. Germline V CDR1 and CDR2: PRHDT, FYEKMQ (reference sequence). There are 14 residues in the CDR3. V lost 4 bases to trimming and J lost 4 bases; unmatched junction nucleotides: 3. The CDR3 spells CASSSPGGYNEQFF. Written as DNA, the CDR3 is TGTGCCAGCAGCTCCCCGGGGGGGTACAATGAGCAGTTCTTC.